The present T cell receptor (beta chain) was sequenced within a study of CD8 T cells in Susac syndrome. TEMRA cells were FACS-enriched, and CD8+ and CD4+ T cells were isolated negatively. Unmatched junction bases numbered 6, after V lost 2 bases and J lost 8 bases. The CDR3 covers 15 residues. Germline assignment: CDR1 MNHNS and CDR2 SASEGT. Reverse transcription of about 0.5 to 1 ug RNA used random hexamers. The amplification used immunoSEQ multiplex PCR on TCR beta CDR3; it spanned 54 Vbeta and 13 Jbeta. TCRdb called the immunoSEQ multiplex PCR reads again in MiXCR, with one record for every CDR3 protein. This sample has 100,000 to 150,000 distinct CDR3 sequences, with 75% to 90% found just once.

The clonotype comes from a human donor with multiple sclerosis. Sequencing was performed on CD8+ T cells from PBMCs. V gene TRBV6-1 combines with J gene TRBJ2-1, with 10 bases that match TRBD2. The CDR3 bases are TGTGCCAGCAGTGAACTAGCGGGAGTTAAGGATGAGCAGTTCTTC. Translation gives CASSELAGVKDEQFF.